One sample yielded the 28 T cell receptor beta chains listed below, sequenced in a study of shared clonotypes between healthy human individuals. Produced via immunoSEQ multiplex PCR; TCRdb's table is partial and in-frame only. The sample comprises just over 2,000,000 clones, 90% to 95% of which are singletons, and more than 0.1% rests with the top ten. The sequencing sample was made of naive CD4+ T cells sorted from blood. The subset here: CD45RA+ positively selected. Receptors were obtained from a man between 18 and 35 years old in good health.

The CDR3 bases are TGTGCCAGTAGTATAAGAGGCGGCCACGGTGAGCAGTTCTTC. This codes for CASSIRGGHGEQFF. This rearrangement joins TRBV19 to TRBJ2-1, with D unresolved. Germline CDR1 reads LNHDA; CDR2 reads SQIVND (reference sequence). Trimming left V 2 bases short and J 9 bases short, with 14 bases between. CDR3 length equals 14 residues.

The chain couples TRBV5-4 to TRBJ2-5, with 9 bases that match TRBD1. Germline trimming cut 4 bases from V and 5 bases from J; bases unmatched to any gene: 12. The germline V gene has CDR1 SGHNT and CDR2 YYREEE (reference sequence). This CDR3 spans 16 amino acids. For the CDR3, the DNA is TGTGCCAGCAGCGTACCCGGGACAGGGAGGTCGGAGACCCAGTACTTC. Its translation: CASSVPGTGRSETQYF.

The chain uses TRBV5-1 and TRBJ2-5; 9 bases line up with TRBD1. This CDR3 region has 17 residues. The ends lost 2 bases at V and 1 base at J; junction bases unmatched: 9. Germline CDR1 reads SGHRS; CDR2 reads YFSETQ. The CDR3 region is CASSFLQGAQPQETQYF. CDR3 DNA: TGCGCCAGCAGCTTCTTACAGGGGGCGCAGCCCCAAGAGACCCAGTACTTC. The complete variable domain, with remaining parts taken from reference TRBV5-1 and TRBJ2-5, reads KAGVTQTPRYLIKTRGQQVTLSCSPISGHRSVSWYQQTPGQGLQFLFEYFSETQRNKGNFPGRFSGRQFSNSRSEMNVSTLELGDSALYLCASSFLQGAQPQETQYFGPGTRLLVL.

V is TRBV16 and J is TRBJ1-6; 8 positions match TRBD1. V trimming: 3 bases; J trimming: 0 bases; junction bases outside the gene matches: 4. Germline V lookup: CDR1 KGHSY, CDR2 FQNENV. The CDR3 extends over 17 amino acids. This CDR3 is CASSQRQGSSYNSPLHF. As DNA, the CDR3 is TGTGCCAGCAGCCAGAGACAGGGGAGCTCCTATAATTCACCCCTCCACTTT.

The rearrangement links TRBV6-6 to TRBJ2-7; the match to TRBD2 covers 7 bases. Germline lookup yields CDR1 MNHNY and CDR2 SVGAGI (reference sequence). With 7 bases clipped from V and 7 bases from J, the junction kept 16 bases outside the gene matches. This CDR3 has 15 residues. The CDR3 reads CASIASGTYVKEQYF. CDR3 sequence (DNA): TGTGCCAGCATCGCAAGCGGGACTTACGTTAAAGAGCAGTACTTC.

As to this clone: One junction end disagrees with the germline gene, perhaps due to a read error. Other nucleotide sequences from this sample produce the same CDR3. The gene calls are TRBV18 and TRBJ2-5; D unclear. The length of the CDR3 is 12 residues. Germline V gene data show CDR1 as KGHSH and CDR2 as LQKENI. The CDR3 spells CASSPLQGTQYF. The CDR3 DNA reads TGTGCCAGCTCACCCTTGCAAGGGACCCAGTACTTC.

The CDR3 loop is CASSPGQPSGNTIYF. The CDR3 nucleotides are TGTGCCAGCAGCCCGGGACAGCCCTCTGGAAACACCATATATTTT. The chain combines TRBV11-2 with TRBJ1-3; TRBD1 matches at 7 bases. Looked up from germline, CDR1 is SGHAT and CDR2 is FQNNGV. The trim removed 5 bases at V and 0 bases at J, leaving 4 bases unmatched. The CDR3 has 15 residues.

J is TRBJ1-1 and V is TRBV6-1; D not certain. In germline, CDR1 is MNHNS, CDR2 SASEGT. The CDR3 runs 14 residues. Trimming cost V 8 bases and J 0 bases, with 13 bases left between them. The CDR3 region is CASGSTALNTEAFF. Written as DNA, the CDR3 is TGTGCCAGCGGAAGTACGGCCCTGAACACTGAAGCTTTCTTT.

The gene calls are TRBV30 and TRBJ1-1, with D possibly matching TRBD1 (5 bases). Trimming pared 1 base from V and 7 bases from J, leaving 13 bases between. Looked up from germline, CDR1 is GTSNPN and CDR2 is SVGIG (reference sequence). This CDR3 region has 13 residues. The CDR3 loop reads CAWSGPRRGEAFF. The CDR3, as DNA: TGTGCCTGGAGTGGACCTCGTAGGGGTGAAGCTTTCTTT.

The chain couples TRBV9 to TRBJ2-7, with 10 bases that match TRBD2. The V gene end was trimmed by 3 bases and the J gene end by 2 bases; junction bases not matched to a gene: 14. Germline CDR1 and CDR2: SGDLS and YYNGEE. This CDR3 spans 18 amino acids. The CDR3 region is CASSASGGAALGTYEQYF. CDR3 coding DNA: TGTGCCAGCAGCGCCAGCGGGGGGGCCGCTCTTGGAACCTACGAGCAGTACTTC.

CDR3 loop: CASTLTGTTYEQYF. In DNA, the CDR3 is TGTGCCAGCACCCTGACAGGGACTACCTACGAGCAGTACTTC. The genes are TRBV6-1 and TRBJ2-7; D tentatively fits TRBD1 or TRBD2 (7 bases each). The length of the CDR3 is 14 residues. Trimming took 7 bases from V and 2 from J, leaving 15 bases between them. Looked up from germline, CDR1 is MNHNS and CDR2 is SASEGT.

Concerning this clone: Additional DNA sequences in this sample encode the identical CDR3. The chain is built from TRBV7-9 and TRBJ1-5; the D gene is possibly TRBD1 (6 bases). Deletions cut 4 bases from V and 5 bases from J, with 9 bases between. The CDR3 spans 13 residues. The germline V gene encodes CDR1 SEHNR and CDR2 FQNEAQ (reference sequence). The CDR3 spells CASSSAGDQPQHF. The CDR3 DNA sequence: TGTGCCAGCAGCTCGGCAGGGGATCAGCCCCAGCATTTT. Full variable domain (remainder filled in from reference TRBV7-9 and TRBJ1-5): DTGVSQNPRHKITKRGQNVTFRCDPISEHNRLYWYRQTLGQGPEFLTYFQNEAQLEKSRLLSDRFSAERPKGSFSTLEIQRTEQGDSAMYLCASSSAGDQPQHFGDGTRLSIL.

This clone has only one observation. The same CDR3 also results from other DNA sequences found in this sample. The rearrangement uses TRBV2 and TRBJ1-1; D perhaps matches TRBD1 (5 bases). The V and J ends lost 6 bases and 1 base respectively, with 9 bases between them. The CDR3 runs to 13 residues. Germline V CDR1 and CDR2: SNHLY, FYNNEI. This CDR3 is CASRATENTEAFF. The CDR3 DNA sequence: TGTGCCAGCAGAGCGACAGAGAACACTGAAGCTTTCTTT. Full variable domain (rest looked up from reference TRBV2 and TRBJ1-1): EPEVTQTPSHQVTQMGQEVILRCVPISNHLYFYWYRQILGQKVEFLVSFYNNEISEKSEIFDDQFSVERPDGSNFTLKIRSTKLEDSAMYFCASRATENTEAFFGQGTRLTVV.

V gene TRBV7-9 combines with J gene TRBJ1-1; D is unclear. In germline, CDR1 is SEHNR, CDR2 FQNEAQ (reference sequence). V gave up 5 bases and J gave up 8 bases, with 9 bases separating them. The CDR3 sequence is 11 residues long. The chain's CDR3 is CASSELLEAFF. In DNA form, the CDR3 reads TGTGCCAGCAGCGAACTCTTAGAAGCTTTCTTT.

The CDR3 coding sequence is TGTGCCAGCACCCTGGAGGGGGGCTCCTACAATGAGCAGTTCTTC. Translated: CASTLEGGSYNEQFF. The chain uses TRBV2 and TRBJ2-1; the D gene could be TRBD1 or TRBD2 (6 bases each). Germline CDR1 SNHLY, CDR2 FYNNEI. Trimming removed 7 bases at V and 0 bases at J, with 13 bases between. This CDR3 has 15 residues.

The CDR3 loop reads CASRPLTPANEQFF. CDR3 sequence (DNA): TGTGCCAGCAGGCCCTTGACACCGGCCAATGAGCAGTTCTTC. The chain recombines TRBV9 with TRBJ2-1; D not certain. The V and J ends lost 5 bases and 6 bases respectively, with 15 bases between them. The CDR3 runs to 14 residues. Per germline, CDR1 SGDLS and CDR2 YYNGEE.

This sequence joins TRBV5-4 and TRBJ2-5; 8 nucleotides align to TRBD2. The germline gives CDR1 SGHNT, CDR2 YYREEE (reference sequence). The CDR3 contains 16 residues. V trimming: 4 bases; J trimming: 1 base; junction bases outside the gene matches: 9. CDR3 sequence: CASSPTSGAFQETQYF. DNA of the CDR3: TGTGCCAGCAGCCCTACTAGCGGAGCATTCCAAGAGACCCAGTACTTC.

This rearrangement joins TRBV5-1 to TRBJ2-5; D is perhaps TRBD2 (6 bases). This CDR3 is built from 15 residues. Trimming pared 5 bases from V and 4 bases from J, leaving 18 bases between. Per the germline V gene, CDR1 is SGHRS and CDR2 is YFSETQ. This chain's CDR3 is CASREGRVWGETQYF. The CDR3 bases are TGCGCCAGCAGGGAGGGACGAGTATGGGGAGAGACCCAGTACTTC. Supplemented by reference TRBV5-1 and TRBJ2-5, the full variable domain reads KAGVTQTPRYLIKTRGQQVTLSCSPISGHRSVSWYQQTPGQGLQFLFEYFSETQRNKGNFPGRFSGRQFSNSRSEMNVSTLELGDSALYLCASREGRVWGETQYFGPGTRLLVL.

The V and J genes are TRBV7-2 and TRBJ1-2, with 7 bases that match TRBD1. CDR3 length: 14 residues. The ends lost 3 bases at V and 6 bases at J; junction bases unmatched: 7. Germline CDR1 is SGHTA and CDR2 is FQGNSA. This CDR3 reads CASSFLQGIDGYTF. The DNA for the CDR3 is TGTGCCAGCAGCTTCCTACAGGGGATAGATGGCTACACCTTC.

The J gene is TRBJ2-7, the V gene TRBV5-4; no reliable D call. The V end lost 3 bases, the J end lost 0 bases, and 10 bases lay between the germline ends. CDR3 length equals 14 residues. Germline assignment: CDR1 SGHNT and CDR2 YYREEE (reference sequence). The CDR3 protein is CASSSYNSSYEQYF. The CDR3, as DNA: TGTGCCAGCAGCTCGTATAATAGCTCCTACGAGCAGTACTTC.

The V and J genes are TRBV28 and TRBJ2-7; TRBD1 matches at 7 bases. Germline-derived CDR1 and CDR2 are MDHEN and SYDVKM. The V gene end was trimmed by 7 bases and the J gene end by 3 bases; junction bases not matched to a gene: 6. This CDR3 is 13 amino acids long. CDR3 in amino acids: CASTSGQNYEQYF. CDR3 coding DNA: TGTGCCAGCACTTCGGGACAGAACTACGAGCAGTACTTC.

About this clone itself: In the same sample, other DNA sequences code for this CDR3. This chain joins TRBV5-1 and TRBJ1-1; 11 bases are a match to TRBD1. The germline CDR1 and CDR2 sequences are SGHRS and YFSETQ. V gave up 2 bases and J gave up 3 bases; unmatched junction bases: 3. There are 15 residues in the CDR3. CDR3 bases: TGCGCCAGCAGCTTAGGGACAGGGGGTGACACTGAAGCTTTCTTT. This gives the protein CASSLGTGGDTEAFF.

As for this clone: The sample holds other DNA sequences that translate to the same CDR3. The DNA of the CDR3 is TGCGCCAGCAGCAAGACTAGCGGGTCCTACGAGCAGTACTTC. Translated, it gives CASSKTSGSYEQYF. The chain combines TRBV5-1 with TRBJ2-7; 10 nucleotides match TRBD2. This CDR3 has 14 amino acids. The germline gives CDR1 SGHRS, CDR2 YFSETQ. The J segment lost 1 base and the V segment lost 4 bases, leaving 2 bases of the junction unmatched.

Notes on this clone: A read error may account for a junction end that differs from germline. The chain uses TRBV18 and TRBJ1-5, with 9 nucleotides matching TRBD1. Germline-derived CDR1 and CDR2 are KGHSH and LQKENI. The CDR3 is made up of 16 amino acids. The DNA of the CDR3 is TGTGCCAGCTCCCCACAGGGGGCGGTTAACAATCAGCCCCAGCATTTT. Its translation: CASSPQGAVNNQPQHF.

This chain links TRBV28 with TRBJ2-2, with D perhaps TRBD1 (6 bases). In germline, CDR1 is MDHEN, CDR2 SYDVKM. The CDR3 extends over 14 amino acids. V was pared by 6 bases and J by 6 bases, with 14 bases between. The CDR3 spells CASRSQGKAGELFF. In DNA form, the CDR3 reads TGTGCCAGCAGGAGCCAGGGGAAAGCCGGGGAGCTGTTTTTT.

The V and J genes are TRBV19 and TRBJ2-7; TRBD1 agrees at 7 bases. CDR1 and CDR2 from the germline V gene are LNHDA and SQIVND (reference sequence). CDR3 length: 15 amino acids. J gave up 2 bases and V 2 bases, and 6 bases lay outside the gene matches. Here the CDR3 DNA reads TGTGCCAGTAGTATAAGAGAGACAGGGCCCTACGAGCAGTACTTC. It encodes CASSIRETGPYEQYF.

The CDR3 here is CASSLRTPDFYNSPLHF. The DNA of the CDR3 is TGTGCCAGCAGTCTCCGGACCCCAGATTTCTATAATTCACCCCTCCACTTT. The genes are TRBV28 and TRBJ1-6; the D is unclear. The CDR3 is 17 amino acids. Germline assignment: CDR1 MDHEN and CDR2 SYDVKM. The ends were cut back, 5 bases at V and 3 bases at J, with 17 bases in the middle.

The V gene is TRBV27, the J gene TRBJ1-6; 7 bases map to TRBD1. Germline values: CDR1 MNHEY, CDR2 SMNVEV (reference sequence). The V segment lost 3 bases and the J segment 3 bases; nucleotides outside the gene matches: 14. This CDR3 has 19 residues. The CDR3 spells CASSFGLPGQRFYNSPLHF. CDR3 coding DNA: TGTGCCAGCAGTTTTGGCCTCCCGGGACAGCGTTTCTATAATTCACCCCTCCACTTT.